This record concerns one T cell receptor beta chain sequence. The target antigen is unknown. This entry comes from a study of T cell responses to AZD1222 COVID-19 vaccine. Findings and caveats of the study: The study identified only six AZD1222 recipients as seropositive at baseline. Among the donors, most were white British and more were female, and clonal diversity was possibly underestimated. Across the whole spike, CD4 TCRs peaked at regions 160-218 and 743-854.

The repertoire was sequenced with immunoSEQ multiplex PCR; TCRdb's copy has only in-frame clones and lacks some. The sample yields approximately 91,000 clones, 80% to 95% seen once. Investigators merged groups given second doses at roughly 4 or roughly 12 weeks. This TCR derives from an adult who received the AZD1222 COVID-19 vaccine. Here the sequenced sample was peripheral blood, taken 28 days after the second AZD1222 dose.

The CDR3: CASSLAYLAESRDEQFF. Written as DNA, the CDR3 is TGTGCCAGCAGCTTAGCGTATCTAGCGGAGTCTAGGGATGAGCAGTTCTTC. This rearrangement joins TRBV7-9 to TRBJ2-1; TRBD2 agrees at 7 bases. The CDR3 contains 17 residues. Germline CDR1 and CDR2: SEHNR and FQNEAQ (reference sequence). V lost 0 bases and J lost 8; bases outside the gene matches: 13.